The rows below give T cell receptor beta chains drawn from one sample of a study of cytomegalovirus exposure and HLA in healthy donors. Clones were read by immunoSEQ multiplex PCR, and TCRdb kept only the in-frame ones, dropping some. This sample has over 130,000 clones, with roughly 86% found just once. The sequenced sample consisted of PBMCs. These receptors were taken from a man younger than 35 in good health and CMV-seropositive. Both conserved end residues are part of each CDR3. The order of the fields is V gene, CDR3 protein.

TRBV6-5 | CASRQGGTEAFF
TRBV20-1 | CSASGSYEQYF
TRBV25-1 | CASSEWGSGNYEQYF
TRBV19 | CASSITRGSTDTQYF
TRBV5-1 | CASSFTDRANNEQFF
TRBV2 | CASSGGGSATQYF
TRBV2 | CASKRGGAAPDTQYF
TRBV7-9 | CASSHSWTVPNEQFF
TRBV7-9 | CASSLAGVYGYTF
TRBV11-2 | CASEGQFSAGELFF
TRBV5-1 | CASRGGRIYEQYF
TRBV28 | CASRGSGITYEQYF
TRBV6-5 | CASSSYSNQPQHF
TRBV27 | CASSSRGARNTEAFF
TRBV15 | CATQTALNTEAFF
TRBV12-5 | CASGLGIYKTTGKVRNTEAFF
TRBV5-1 | CASSPDGMGQPQHF
TRBV5-1 | CASSYGTGGEKLFF
TRBV28 | CASSLPPKGGQGEINEQFF
TRBV6-5 | CASSYRGAEAFF